This T cell receptor (beta chain) was sequenced for a study of molecular identifiers for immune sequencing clone quantification (dated by TCRdb to 2016 to 2019). Regarding the research as a whole: For a replicate experiment, the RNA from either approximately 20,000 or 100,000 naive CD8 T cells was divided into five aliquots, and four of those aliquots went on to sequencing. This methods study benchmarked molecular-identifier clustering-based TCR repertoire sequencing (MIDCIRS) and TCR RNA copy counting, using CD8 T cells to do so. What the research found in general, with its limitations: The sizes of highly expanded clones could end up underestimated when identical TCR molecules share a barcode. Modeling gave about three recovered TCR RNA copies per cell versus about 10 by digital PCR, implying approximately 30% capture efficiency. Spiked-in Jurkat TCR RNA equal to a single cell's worth was reported to be detectable even within 1,200,000 naive CD8 T cells. The naive libraries included spiked-in Jurkat TCR RNA (10 copies' worth), and this Jurkat TCR RNA is not part of the donor repertoire. Without barcode sub-clustering, chimeric consensus sequences inflated TCR diversity; chimeras reached as high as 47%. In CMV-specific effector cells, over 99% of molecules were held by clones above 20 RNA copies, whereas under 1% of molecules were held by such clones in naive cells.

The CDR3 goes from the cysteine to the phenylalanine over 15 residues. Left in the record is the CDR3 DNA by itself, 45 bases read in frame from the first base. Cut back by 4 bases and 2 bases, the V and J ends lie 14 bases apart. The germline V gene (reference sequence) yields SGHNT for CDR1 and YYREEE for CDR2. Naive CD8 T cell libraries were made from 20,000 to 1,000,000 sorted cells using 10%, 30% or 50% of purified RNA. On a BD FACSAria II, naive CD8 T cells were FACS-sorted as CD8+CD4-CCR7+CD45RA+ and collected into RLT Plus buffer. To test detection sensitivity, Jurkat RNA equal to ten TCR copies was added to samples of about 20,000-1,100,000 naive CD8 T cells. Enrichment of CD8 T cells was performed with RosetteSep CD8+ T Cell Enrichment Cocktail and Ficoll-Paque, after which ACK red cell lysis was carried out. The library was built by means of PCR. Sequenced on an Illumina HiSeq 4000. Bulk TCR libraries were prepared as previously described, using TCR primers listed in Table S5. The Qiagen AllPrep DNA/RNA kit was used to purify total RNA. Before analysis, reads from multiple sequencing runs of one library were combined. The source study handled its data this way. Reads were retained only if their TCR constant sequence matched exactly, and those retained reads were trimmed to 150 nt and grouped according to their 12-nt molecular barcodes. Reads inside each barcode group were sub-clustered using a 15% Levenshtein threshold, and a quality-weighted consensus sequence was constructed for each RNA molecule. Non-functional sequences were filtered out, along with any lower-count sequence sitting one edit away from another sequence. On the basis of fitting two negative binomial distributions, barcode sub-clusters with fewer than 20% of the maximum read count were discarded. Using fastp at Q25 and MiXCR, TCRdb reprocessed the public reads and kept productive beta chains. Entries are consolidated by CDR3 protein sequence, retaining the most common genes and DNA. In this record, the V and J calls reflect TCRdb's handling and not the investigators' own analysis. The sample contains a few hundred thousand distinct CDR3 sequences, about 22% of them found a single time. The ten largest clones capture approximately 0.84% of the sample.

Concerning this clonotype itself: This clone's antigen is unknown. Just one base apart from a much larger clone, this may be a read error.

Sample: naive CD8+ T cells from blood, with Jurkat cell RNA spiked in. This specimen's cell subset or site label, per the study, means: FACS-sorted CD8+CD4-CCR7+CD45RA+ naive T cells. This receptor chain uses TRBV5-4 and TRBJ2-3, with TRBD1 tentatively as D gene (6 bases match). This sequence was found in a human donor in good health. Some libraries in this study had Jurkat cell RNA spiked in. The sequence in DNA is TGTGCCAGCAGCCGAGGGGGATATTACACAGATACGCAGTATTTT. Protein translation: CASSRGGYYTDTQYF.